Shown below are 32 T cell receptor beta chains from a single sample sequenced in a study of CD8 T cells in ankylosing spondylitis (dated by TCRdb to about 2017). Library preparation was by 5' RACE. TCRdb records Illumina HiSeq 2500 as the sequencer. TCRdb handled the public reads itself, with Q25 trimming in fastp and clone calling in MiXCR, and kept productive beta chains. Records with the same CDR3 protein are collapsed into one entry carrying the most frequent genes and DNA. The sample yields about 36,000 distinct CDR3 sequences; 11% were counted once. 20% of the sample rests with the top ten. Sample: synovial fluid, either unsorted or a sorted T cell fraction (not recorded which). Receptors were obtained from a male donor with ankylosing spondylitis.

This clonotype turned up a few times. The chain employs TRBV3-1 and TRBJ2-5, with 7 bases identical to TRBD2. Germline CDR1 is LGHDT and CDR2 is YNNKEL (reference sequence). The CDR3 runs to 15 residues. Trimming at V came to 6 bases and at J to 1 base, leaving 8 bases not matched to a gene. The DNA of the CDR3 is TGTGCCAGCAGTCCTTTTTCTAGCGGCCAAGAGACCCAGTACTTC. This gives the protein CASSPFSSGQETQYF.

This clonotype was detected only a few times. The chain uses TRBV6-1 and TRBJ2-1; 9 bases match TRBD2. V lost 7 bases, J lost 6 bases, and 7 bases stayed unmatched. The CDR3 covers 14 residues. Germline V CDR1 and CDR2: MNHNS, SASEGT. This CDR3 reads CASNELAGANEQFF. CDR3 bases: TGTGCCAGCAACGAACTAGCGGGCGCCAATGAGCAGTTCTTC.

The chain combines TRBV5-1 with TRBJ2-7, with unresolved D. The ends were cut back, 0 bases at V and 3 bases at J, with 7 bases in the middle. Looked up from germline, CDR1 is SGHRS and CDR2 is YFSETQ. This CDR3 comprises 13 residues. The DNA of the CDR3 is TGCGCCAGCAGCTTGGGGCAGGACTACGAGCAGTACTTC. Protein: CASSLGQDYEQYF.

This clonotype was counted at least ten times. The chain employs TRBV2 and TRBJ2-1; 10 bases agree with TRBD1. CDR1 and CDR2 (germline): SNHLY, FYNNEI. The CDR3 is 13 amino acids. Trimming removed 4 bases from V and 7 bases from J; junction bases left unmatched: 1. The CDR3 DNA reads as TGTGCCAGCAGTGGGACAGGGGGTAATGAGCAGTTCTTC. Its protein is CASSGTGGNEQFF. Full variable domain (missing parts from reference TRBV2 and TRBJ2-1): EPEVTQTPSHQVTQMGQEVILRCVPISNHLYFYWYRQILGQKVEFLVSFYNNEISEKSEIFDDQFSVERPDGSNFTLKIRSTKLEDSAMYFCASSGTGGNEQFFGPGTRLTVL.

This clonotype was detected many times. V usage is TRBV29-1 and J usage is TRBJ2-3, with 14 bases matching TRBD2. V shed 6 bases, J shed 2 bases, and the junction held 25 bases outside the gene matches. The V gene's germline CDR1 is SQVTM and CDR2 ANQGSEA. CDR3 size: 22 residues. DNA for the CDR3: TGCAGCGTGCCCCTCAGGTTGCCCGGCAGGCGGACTAGCGGGAGGTTCACAGATACGCAGTATTTT. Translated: CSVPLRLPGRRTSGRFTDTQYF.

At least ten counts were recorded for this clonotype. The CDR3: CASSPPVGHEQYF. In nucleotides, the CDR3 is TGTGCCAGCAGCCCCCCAGTCGGTCACGAGCAGTACTTC. The rearrangement uses TRBV7-9 and TRBJ2-7; no firm D call. This CDR3 has 13 residues. Per the germline V gene, CDR1 is SEHNR and CDR2 is FQNEAQ (reference sequence). V was pared by 5 bases and J by 5 bases, with 13 bases between.

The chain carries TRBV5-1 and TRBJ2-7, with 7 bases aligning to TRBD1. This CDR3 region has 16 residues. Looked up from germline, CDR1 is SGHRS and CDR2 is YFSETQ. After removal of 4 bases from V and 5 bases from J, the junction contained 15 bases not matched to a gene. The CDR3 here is CASSLSGTARGHEQYF. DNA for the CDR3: TGCGCCAGCAGCCTCTCAGGGACAGCGAGGGGGCACGAGCAGTACTTC.

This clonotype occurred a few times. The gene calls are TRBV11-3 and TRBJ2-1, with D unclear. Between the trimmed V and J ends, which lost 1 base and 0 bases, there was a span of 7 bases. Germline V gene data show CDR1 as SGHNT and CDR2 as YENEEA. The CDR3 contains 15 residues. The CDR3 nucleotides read TGTGCCAGCAGCTTAGGTAGGAGCTCCTACAATGAGCAGTTCTTC. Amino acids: CASSLGRSSYNEQFF.

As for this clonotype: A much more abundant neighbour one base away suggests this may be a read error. The CDR3 loop is CSARVPRDSSYELYF. Here the CDR3 DNA reads TGCAGTGCTAGAGTTCCGAGGGACAGCTCCTACGAGCTGTACTTC. The chain employs TRBV20-1 and TRBJ2-7, with 7 bases identical to TRBD1. CDR3 size: 15 residues. Germline V lookup: CDR1 DFQATT, CDR2 SNEGSKA (reference sequence).

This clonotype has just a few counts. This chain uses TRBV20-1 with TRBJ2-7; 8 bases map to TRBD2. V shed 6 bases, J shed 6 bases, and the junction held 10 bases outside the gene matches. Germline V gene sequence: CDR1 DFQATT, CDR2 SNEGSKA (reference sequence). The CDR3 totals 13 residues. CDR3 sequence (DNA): TGCAGTGCCGCGGGGGGCCCAGCGGGCGAGCAGTACTTC. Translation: CSAAGGPAGEQYF.

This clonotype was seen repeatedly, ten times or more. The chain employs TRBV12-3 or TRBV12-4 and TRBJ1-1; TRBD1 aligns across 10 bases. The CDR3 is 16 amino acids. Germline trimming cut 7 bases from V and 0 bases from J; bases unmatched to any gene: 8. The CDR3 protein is CASTLDRGEMNTEAFF. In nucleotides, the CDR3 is TGTGCCAGCACCCTGGACAGGGGGGAGATGAACACTGAAGCTTTCTTT.

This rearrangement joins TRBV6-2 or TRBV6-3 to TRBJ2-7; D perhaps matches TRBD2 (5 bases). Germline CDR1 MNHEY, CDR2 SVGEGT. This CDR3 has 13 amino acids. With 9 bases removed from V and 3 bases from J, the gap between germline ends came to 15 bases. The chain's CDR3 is CASLSREHYEQYF. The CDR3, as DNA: TGTGCCAGTTTAAGCCGGGAACACTACGAGCAGTACTTC.

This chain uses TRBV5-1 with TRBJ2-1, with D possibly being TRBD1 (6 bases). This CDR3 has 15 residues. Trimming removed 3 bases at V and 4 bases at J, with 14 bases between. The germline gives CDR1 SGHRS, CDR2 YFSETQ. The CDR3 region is CASSSIQGTYNEQFF. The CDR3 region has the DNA TGCGCCAGCAGCTCCATACAGGGCACGTACAATGAGCAGTTCTTC.

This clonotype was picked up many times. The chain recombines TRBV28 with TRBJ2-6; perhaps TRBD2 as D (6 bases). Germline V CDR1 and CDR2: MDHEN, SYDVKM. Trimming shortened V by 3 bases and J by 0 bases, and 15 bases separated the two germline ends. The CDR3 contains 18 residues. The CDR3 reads CASSFARWGVSGANVLTF. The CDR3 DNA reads TGTGCCAGCAGTTTCGCCCGGTGGGGGGTCTCTGGGGCCAACGTCCTGACTTTC.

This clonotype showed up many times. CDR3 nucleotides: TGTGCCAGCAGCCGTGTGGGACAGGGAGTTGCCTACGAGCAGTACTTC. It specifies CASSRVGQGVAYEQYF. V and J are TRBV7-9 and TRBJ2-7, with 9 nucleotides matching TRBD1. V trimming: 5 bases; J trimming: 2 bases; junction bases outside the gene matches: 10. The germline CDR1 and CDR2 sequences are SEHNR and FQNEAQ (reference sequence). This CDR3 spans 16 amino acids.

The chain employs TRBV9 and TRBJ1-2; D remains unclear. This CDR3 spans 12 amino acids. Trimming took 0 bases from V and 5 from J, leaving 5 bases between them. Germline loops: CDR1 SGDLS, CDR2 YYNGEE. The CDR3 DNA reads TGTGCCAGCAGCGTAGAAGGGTATGGCTACACCTTC. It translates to CASSVEGYGYTF. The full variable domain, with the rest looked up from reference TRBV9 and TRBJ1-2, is DSGVTQTPKHLITATGQRVTLRCSPRSGDLSVYWYQQSLDQGLQFLIQYYNGEERAKGNILERFSAQQFPDLHSELNLSSLELGDSALYFCASSVEGYGYTFGSGTRLTVV.

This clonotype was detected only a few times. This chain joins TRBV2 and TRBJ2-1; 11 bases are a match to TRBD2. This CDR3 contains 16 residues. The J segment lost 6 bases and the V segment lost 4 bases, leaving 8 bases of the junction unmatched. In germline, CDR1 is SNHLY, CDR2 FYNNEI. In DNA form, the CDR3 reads TGTGCCAGCAGTGGACCCTTAGCGGGAGGGCCCAATGAGCAGTTCTTC. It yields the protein CASSGPLAGGPNEQFF.

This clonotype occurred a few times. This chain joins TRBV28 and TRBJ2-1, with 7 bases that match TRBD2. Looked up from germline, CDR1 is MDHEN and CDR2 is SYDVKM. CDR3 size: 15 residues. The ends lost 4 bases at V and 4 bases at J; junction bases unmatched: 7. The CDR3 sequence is CASSSSLAAYNEQFF. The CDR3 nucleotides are TGTGCCAGCAGTTCCAGCCTAGCGGCATACAATGAGCAGTTCTTC.

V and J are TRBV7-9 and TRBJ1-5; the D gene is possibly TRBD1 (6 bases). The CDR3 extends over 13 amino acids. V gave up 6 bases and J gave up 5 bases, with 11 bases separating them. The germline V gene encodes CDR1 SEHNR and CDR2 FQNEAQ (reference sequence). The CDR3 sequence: CASSYRADQPQHF. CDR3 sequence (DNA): TGTGCCAGCAGTTACAGGGCTGATCAGCCCCAGCATTTT.

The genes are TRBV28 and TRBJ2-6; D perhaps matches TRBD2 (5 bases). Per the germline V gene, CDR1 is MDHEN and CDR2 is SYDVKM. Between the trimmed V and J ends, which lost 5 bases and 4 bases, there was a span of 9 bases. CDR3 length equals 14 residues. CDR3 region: CASSPGVGANVLTF. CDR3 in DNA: TGTGCCAGCAGTCCCGGGGTAGGGGCCAACGTCCTGACTTTC. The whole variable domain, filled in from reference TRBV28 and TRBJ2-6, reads DVKVTQSSRYLVKRTGEKVFLECVQDMDHENMFWYRQDPGLGLRLIYFSYDVKMKEKGDIPEGYSVSREKKERFSLILESASTNQTSMYLCASSPGVGANVLTFGAGSRLTVL.

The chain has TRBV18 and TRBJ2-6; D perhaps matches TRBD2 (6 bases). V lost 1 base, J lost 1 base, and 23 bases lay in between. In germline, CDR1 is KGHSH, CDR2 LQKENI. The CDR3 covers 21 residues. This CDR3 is CASSPLSSGTPLSSGANVLTF. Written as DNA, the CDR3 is TGTGCCAGCTCACCACTGTCATCCGGGACTCCCTTATCTTCTGGGGCCAACGTCCTGACTTTC.

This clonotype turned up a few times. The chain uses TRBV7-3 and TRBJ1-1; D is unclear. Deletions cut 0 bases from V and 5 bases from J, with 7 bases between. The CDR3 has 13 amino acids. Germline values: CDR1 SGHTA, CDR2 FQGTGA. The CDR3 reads CASSLTLRTEAFF. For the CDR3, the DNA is TGTGCCAGCAGCTTAACTCTGAGAACTGAAGCTTTCTTT.

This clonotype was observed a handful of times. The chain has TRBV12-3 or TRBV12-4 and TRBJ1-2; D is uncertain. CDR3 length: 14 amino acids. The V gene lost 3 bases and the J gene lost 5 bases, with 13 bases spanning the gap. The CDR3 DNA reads TGTGCCAGCAGTTTGGTCCGGTCCGAGTATGGCTACACCTTC. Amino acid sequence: CASSLVRSEYGYTF.

CDR3 DNA: TGTGCCAGCAGTGAGACGAGCTCTGGAAACACCATATATTTT. Its protein is CASSETSSGNTIYF. The V call is TRBV2, the J call TRBJ1-3; D is ambiguous. The CDR3 is 14 residues long. Germline CDR1 reads SNHLY; CDR2 reads FYNNEI. With 3 bases removed from V and 0 bases from J, the gap between germline ends came to 6 bases.

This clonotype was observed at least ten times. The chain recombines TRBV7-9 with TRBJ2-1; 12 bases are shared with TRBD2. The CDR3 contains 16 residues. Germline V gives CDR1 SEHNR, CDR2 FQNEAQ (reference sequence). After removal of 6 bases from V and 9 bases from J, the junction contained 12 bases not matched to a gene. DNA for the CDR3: TGTGCCAGCAGTTCCCAGACTAGCGGGAGCTGGGGTGAGCAGTTCTTC. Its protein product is CASSSQTSGSWGEQFF. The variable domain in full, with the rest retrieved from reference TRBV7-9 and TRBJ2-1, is DTGVSQNPRHKITKRGQNVTFRCDPISEHNRLYWYRQTLGQGPEFLTYFQNEAQLEKSRLLSDRFSAERPKGSFSTLEIQRTEQGDSAMYLCASSSQTSGSWGEQFFGPGTRLTVL.

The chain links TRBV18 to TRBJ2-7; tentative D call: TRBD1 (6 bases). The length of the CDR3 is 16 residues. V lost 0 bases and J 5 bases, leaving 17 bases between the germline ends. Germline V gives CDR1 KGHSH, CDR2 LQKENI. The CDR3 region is CASSPPRRQGLHEQYF. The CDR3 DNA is TGTGCCAGCTCACCACCGAGAAGGCAGGGGCTCCACGAGCAGTACTTC.

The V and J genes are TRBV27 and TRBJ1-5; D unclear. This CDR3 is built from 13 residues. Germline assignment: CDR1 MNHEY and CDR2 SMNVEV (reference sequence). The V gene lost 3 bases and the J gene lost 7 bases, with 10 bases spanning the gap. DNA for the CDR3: TGTGCCAGCAGTTTGGCCCTCAAACAGCCCCAGCATTTT. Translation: CASSLALKQPQHF.

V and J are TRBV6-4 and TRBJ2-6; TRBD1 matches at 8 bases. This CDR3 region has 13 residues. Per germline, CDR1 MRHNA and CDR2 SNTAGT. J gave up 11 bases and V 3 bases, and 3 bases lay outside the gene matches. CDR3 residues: CASSEQGADVLTF. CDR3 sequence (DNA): TGTGCCAGCAGTGAGCAGGGGGCGGACGTCCTGACTTTC.

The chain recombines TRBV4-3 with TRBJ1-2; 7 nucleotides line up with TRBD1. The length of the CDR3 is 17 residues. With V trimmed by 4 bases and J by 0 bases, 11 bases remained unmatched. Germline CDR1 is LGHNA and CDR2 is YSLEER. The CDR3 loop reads CASSPGGWDQANYGYTF. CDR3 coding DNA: TGCGCCAGCAGCCCAGGGGGTTGGGACCAAGCTAACTATGGCTACACCTTC.

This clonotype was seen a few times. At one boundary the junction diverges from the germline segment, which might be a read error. The CDR3 bases are TGTGCCAGCAGCAGAGATACGCAGTATTTT. It is translated as CASSRDTQYF. The chain couples TRBV28 to TRBJ2-3, with D unclear. Germline CDR1 MDHEN, CDR2 SYDVKM. CDR3 length: 10 residues.

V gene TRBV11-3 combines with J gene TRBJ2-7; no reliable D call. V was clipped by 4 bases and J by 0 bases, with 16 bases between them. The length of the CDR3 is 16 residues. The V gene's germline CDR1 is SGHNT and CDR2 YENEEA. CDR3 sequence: CASSSDFWGASYEQYF. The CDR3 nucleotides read TGTGCCAGCAGCTCCGATTTTTGGGGTGCCTCCTACGAGCAGTACTTC.

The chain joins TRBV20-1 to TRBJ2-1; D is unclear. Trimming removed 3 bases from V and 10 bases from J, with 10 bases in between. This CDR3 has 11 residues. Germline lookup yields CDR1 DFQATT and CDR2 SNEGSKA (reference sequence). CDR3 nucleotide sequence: TGCAGTGCTAGGGGTCCGGGCGAGCAGTTCTTC. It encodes CSARGPGEQFF.